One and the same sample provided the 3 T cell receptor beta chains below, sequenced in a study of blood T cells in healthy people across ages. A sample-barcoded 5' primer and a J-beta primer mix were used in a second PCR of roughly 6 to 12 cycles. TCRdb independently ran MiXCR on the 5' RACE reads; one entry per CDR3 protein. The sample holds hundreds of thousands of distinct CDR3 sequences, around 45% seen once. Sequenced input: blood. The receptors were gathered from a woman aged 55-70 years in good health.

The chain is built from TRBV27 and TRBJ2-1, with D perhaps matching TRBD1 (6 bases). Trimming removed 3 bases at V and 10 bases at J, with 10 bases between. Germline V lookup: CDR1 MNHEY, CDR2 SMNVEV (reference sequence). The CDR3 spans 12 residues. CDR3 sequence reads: CASSFPGAEQFF. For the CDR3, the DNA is TGTGCCAGCAGTTTTCCAGGGGCCGAGCAGTTCTTC.

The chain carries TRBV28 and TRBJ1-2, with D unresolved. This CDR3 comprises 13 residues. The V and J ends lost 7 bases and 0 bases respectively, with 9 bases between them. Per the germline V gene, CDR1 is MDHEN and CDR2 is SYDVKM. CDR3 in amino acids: CASTAWANYGYTF. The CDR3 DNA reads TGTGCCAGCACCGCTTGGGCTAACTATGGCTACACCTTC.

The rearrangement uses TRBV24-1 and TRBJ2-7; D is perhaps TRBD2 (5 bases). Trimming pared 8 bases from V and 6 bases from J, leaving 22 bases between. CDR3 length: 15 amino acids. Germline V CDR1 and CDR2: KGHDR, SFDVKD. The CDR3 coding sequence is TGTGCCACCAATGCCTTGGACGGGGTAGGCGGCGAGCAGTACTTC. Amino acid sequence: CATNALDGVGGEQYF.